The 30 T cell receptor beta chains below come from one sample, sequenced in a study of blood T cell repertoires in COVID-19. Assay used: immunoSEQ multiplex PCR; TCRdb lists only in-frame clones, some missing. In the table there are around 300,000 clones, approximately 91% of which are singletons. Source material: peripheral blood. The receptors stem from a man aged 45-65 years with acute or convalescent COVID-19.

The V call is TRBV18, the J call TRBJ2-7, with 9 bases that match TRBD1. Per germline, CDR1 KGHSH and CDR2 LQKENI. The CDR3 is 14 amino acids. J lost 2 bases, V lost 5 bases, and 4 bases had no gene match. The DNA for the CDR3 is TGTGCCAGCTCAACCGGGACAGGGCCCTACGAGCAGTACTTC. This codes for CASSTGTGPYEQYF.

This clone was picked up one time. The chain has TRBV12-3 or TRBV12-4 and TRBJ1-1; D may be TRBD1 (5 bases). The CDR3 covers 13 residues. V lost 7 bases, J lost 1 base, and 10 bases lay in between. CDR3 loop: CASNLQGNTEAFF. The CDR3 DNA sequence: TGTGCCAGCAATCTCCAGGGGAACACTGAAGCTTTCTTT.

The chain has TRBV19 and TRBJ1-1; 11 positions agree with TRBD1. Trimming removed 2 bases from V and 4 bases from J; junction bases left unmatched: 3. Germline CDR1 and CDR2: LNHDA and SQIVND (reference sequence). The CDR3 is made up of 15 amino acids. CDR3 nucleotide sequence: TGTGCCAGTAGTATATTGGGGACAGGGGGCACTGAAGCTTTCTTT. Its protein product is CASSILGTGGTEAFF.

The chain joins TRBV18 to TRBJ2-5; D gene uncertain. This CDR3 comprises 14 residues. Trimming removed 3 bases from V and 2 bases from J, with 10 bases in between. Germline-derived CDR1 and CDR2 are KGHSH and LQKENI. This CDR3 is CASSPVSEQETQYF. The CDR3, as DNA: TGTGCCAGCTCACCTGTTTCCGAGCAAGAGACCCAGTACTTC.

The J gene is TRBJ1-5, the V gene TRBV7-9; a possible D gene is TRBD1 (5 bases). CDR3 length: 14 amino acids. Germline V lookup: CDR1 SEHNR, CDR2 FQNEAQ (reference sequence). V dropped 4 bases and J dropped 5 bases, with 12 bases sitting between them. The CDR3 here is CASSSGPGDQPQHF. In nucleotides, the CDR3 is TGTGCCAGCAGCTCGGGACCGGGGGATCAGCCCCAGCATTTT.

The gene calls are TRBV3-1 (or the pseudogene TRBV3-2) and TRBJ1-1; unclear D gene. V was clipped by 0 bases and J by 10 bases, with 15 bases between them. CDR1 LGHDT and CDR2 YNNKEL come from the germline V gene (reference sequence). This CDR3 has 14 residues. CDR3 region: CASSQEEMRAGAFF. CDR3 coding DNA: TGTGCCAGCAGCCAAGAGGAGATGAGGGCGGGAGCTTTCTTT.

The chain has TRBV5-4 and TRBJ2-7; TRBD2 might be the D (6 bases). CDR1 and CDR2 from the germline V gene are SGHNT and YYREEE (reference sequence). The CDR3 contains 12 residues. V lost 4 bases to trimming and J lost 8 bases, with 13 bases between them. The CDR3 here is CASSGGWRKQYF. CDR3 bases: TGTGCCAGCAGCGGAGGGTGGAGAAAGCAGTACTTC.

The chain uses TRBV6-5 and TRBJ2-3, with D hard to call. This CDR3 is 12 amino acids long. The V gene's germline CDR1 is MNHEY and CDR2 SVGAGI. V lost 7 bases to trimming and J lost 5 bases, with 10 bases between them. CDR3 in DNA: TGTGCCAGCACGGCTCCGGGAGATACGCAGTATTTT. It encodes CASTAPGDTQYF.

The chain employs TRBV19 and TRBJ1-5; tentative D call: TRBD1 (6 bases). V lost 2 bases, J lost 0 bases, and 17 bases lay in between. This CDR3 region has 18 residues. Germline CDR1 and CDR2: LNHDA and SQIVND (reference sequence). In DNA form, the CDR3 reads TGTGCCAGTAGTATAACCAGGGGCGCACTTACTAGCAATCAGCCCCAGCATTTT. Its protein is CASSITRGALTSNQPQHF.

The chain recombines TRBV4-2 with TRBJ1-1; the match to TRBD1 covers 10 bases. With 4 bases clipped from V and 2 bases from J, the junction kept 10 bases outside the gene matches. This CDR3 is built from 17 residues. The germline V gene has CDR1 LGHNA and CDR2 YNFKEQ. The CDR3 reads CASSRGQGVATNTEAFF. The CDR3 nucleotides read TGTGCCAGCAGCCGAGGACAGGGGGTCGCTACTAACACTGAAGCTTTCTTT.

This chain connects TRBV2 to TRBJ2-2, with TRBD1 matching 9 bases. The CDR3 is made up of 15 amino acids. The junction had 6 bases not matched to a gene; V was cut back by 5 bases and J by 5 bases. Germline lookup yields CDR1 SNHLY and CDR2 FYNNEI. The CDR3 sequence: CASSKDRGVTGELFF. DNA for the CDR3: TGTGCCAGCAGTAAGGACAGGGGCGTTACCGGGGAGCTGTTTTTT.

V usage is TRBV5-5 and J usage is TRBJ2-7; possible D gene TRBD2, 7 bases. The V gene lost 3 bases and the J gene lost 9 bases, with 16 bases spanning the gap. Germline CDR1 SGHKS, CDR2 YYEKEE (reference sequence). The CDR3 runs 13 residues. CDR3 residues: CASSSRGGAGQYF. In nucleotides, the CDR3 is TGTGCCAGCAGCTCACGCGGGGGCGCGGGGCAGTACTTC.

The chain joins TRBV6-5 to TRBJ1-1; D is unresolved. From germline, CDR1 is MNHEY and CDR2 SVGAGI. The CDR3 is 13 residues long. Trimming pared 2 bases from V and 10 bases from J, leaving 14 bases between. CDR3 amino acids: CASSYDGRSGAFF. The CDR3 DNA reads TGTGCCAGCAGTTACGATGGGAGATCGGGAGCTTTCTTT.

The CDR3 DNA sequence: TGTGCCATCACCCCGGGATCCCTAGAGACCCAGTACTTC. This gives the protein CAITPGSLETQYF. The chain joins TRBV10-3 to TRBJ2-5, with D possibly being TRBD2 (5 bases). The V end was cut by 7 bases, the J end by 4 bases, with 13 bases between. The CDR3 spans 13 residues. The V gene's germline CDR1 is ENHRY and CDR2 SYGVKD.

The rearrangement links TRBV5-1 to TRBJ1-2; D gene ambiguous. Trimming removed 1 base from V and 8 bases from J, with 9 bases in between. CDR3 length: 12 residues. Germline-derived CDR1 and CDR2 are SGHRS and YFSETQ. CDR3 in amino acids: CASSLTTWGYTF. The DNA for the CDR3 is TGCGCCAGCAGCTTGACGACTTGGGGCTACACCTTC.

This chain uses TRBV19 with TRBJ1-2; a possible D gene is TRBD1 (5 bases). The CDR3 runs 14 residues. In germline, CDR1 is LNHDA, CDR2 SQIVND (reference sequence). V gave up 6 bases and J gave up 4 bases, with 15 bases separating them. CDR3 sequence reads: CASRPTGESYGYTF. The CDR3 coding sequence is TGTGCCAGTAGGCCGACGGGGGAGAGCTATGGCTACACCTTC. The full variable domain, its missing parts supplied by reference TRBV19 and TRBJ1-2, is DGGITQSPKYLFRKEGQNVTLSCEQNLNHDAMYWYRQDPGQGLRLIYYSQIVNDFQKGDIAEGYSVSREKKESFPLTVTSAQKNPTAFYLCASRPTGESYGYTFGSGTRLTVV.

The genes are TRBV6-5 and TRBJ1-6; 8 bases fit TRBD1. This CDR3 has 15 amino acids. The V gene's germline CDR1 is MNHEY and CDR2 SVGAGI. V shed 2 bases, J shed 8 bases, and the junction held 5 bases outside the gene matches. This CDR3 is CASSYLGTGDSPLHF. The CDR3 bases are TGTGCCAGCAGTTACCTAGGGACAGGTGATTCACCCCTCCACTTT.

This clone is a singleton in its sample. The chain joins TRBV2 to TRBJ1-2, with a tentative D call TRBD1 (5 bases). The CDR3 runs to 13 residues. CDR1 and CDR2 (germline): SNHLY, FYNNEI. V lost 8 bases, J lost 6 bases, and 16 bases lay in between. The chain's CDR3 is CASGWGVEDGYTF. The CDR3 bases are TGTGCCAGCGGGTGGGGGGTTGAGGATGGCTACACCTTC.

This chain links TRBV5-1 with TRBJ2-7, with D perhaps TRBD1 (6 bases). This CDR3 contains 13 residues. V was pared by 0 bases and J by 5 bases, with 9 bases between. Germline V gene lookup returns CDR1 SGHRS and CDR2 YFSETQ. CDR3 region: CASSLDGDNEQYF. In DNA form, the CDR3 reads TGCGCCAGCAGCTTGGACGGGGACAACGAGCAGTACTTC.

CDR3 bases: TGTGCCAGCACTCCGGGTCGACTAGTTCCCTCCTACGAGCAGTACTTC. Protein sequence: CASTPGRLVPSYEQYF. The chain employs TRBV28 and TRBJ2-7; the D gene is possibly TRBD2 (6 bases). The CDR3 contains 16 residues. Trimming pared 7 bases from V and 0 bases from J, leaving 19 bases between. Per germline, CDR1 MDHEN and CDR2 SYDVKM.

The chain employs TRBV14 and TRBJ1-1; D gene unclear. Germline V gives CDR1 SGHDN, CDR2 FVKESK. V lost 0 bases and J 0 bases, leaving 8 bases between the germline ends. CDR3 length: 15 amino acids. The CDR3: CASSQDPRMNTEAFF. The CDR3 region has the DNA TGTGCCAGCAGCCAAGATCCGCGGATGAACACTGAAGCTTTCTTT. The whole variable domain, filled in from reference TRBV14 and TRBJ1-1, reads EAGVTQFPSHSVIEKGQTVTLRCDPISGHDNLYWYRRVMGKEIKFLLHFVKESKQDESGMPNNRFLAERTGGTYSTLKVQPAELEDSGVYFCASSQDPRMNTEAFFGQGTRLTVV.

J is TRBJ2-7 and V is TRBV15; TRBD1 matches 7 bases. CDR1 is LNHNV and CDR2 is YYDKDF in the germline V gene (reference sequence). The CDR3 is 14 amino acids. V was pared by 0 bases and J by 3 bases, with 2 bases of the junction left unmatched. CDR3 sequence: CATSREQGIYEQYF. The CDR3 region has the DNA TGTGCCACCAGCAGAGAACAGGGGATCTACGAGCAGTACTTC. The full variable domain, in which reference TRBV15 and TRBJ2-7 provide the parts outside the CDR3, is DAMVIQNPRYQVTQFGKPVTLSCSQTLNHNVMYWYQQKSSQAPKLLFHYYDKDFNNEADTPDNFQSRRPNTSFCFLDIRSPGLGDTAMYLCATSREQGIYEQYFGPGTRLTVT.

This clone came up once. The chain joins TRBV3-1 (or the pseudogene TRBV3-2) to TRBJ1-1; 7 bases map to TRBD1. Trimming cost V 2 bases and J 5 bases; bases outside gene matches: 2. The CDR3 has 13 amino acids. The V gene's germline CDR1 is LGHDT and CDR2 YNNKEL (reference sequence). In DNA form, the CDR3 reads TGTGCCAGCAGCCAATACAGGGGTACTGAAGCTTTCTTT. Translated: CASSQYRGTEAFF.

V is TRBV5-4 and J is TRBJ2-3, with 7 bases aligning to TRBD2. The trim removed 0 bases at V and 4 bases at J, leaving 2 bases unmatched. The germline gives CDR1 SGHNT, CDR2 YYREEE (reference sequence). The CDR3 consists of 14 residues. The CDR3 reads CASSLGGGSDTQYF. For the CDR3, the DNA is TGTGCCAGCAGCTTGGGGGGAGGGTCAGATACGCAGTATTTT.

The chain is built from TRBV6-4 and TRBJ1-1; D uncertain. Germline values: CDR1 MRHNA, CDR2 SNTAGT. Trimming removed 8 bases from V and 4 bases from J, with 14 bases in between. The CDR3 extends over 13 amino acids. CDR3 in DNA: TGTGCCAGCCAGAATGAGGTGGGCACTGAAGCTTTCTTT. Translating gives CASQNEVGTEAFF.

The V and J genes are TRBV9 and TRBJ2-2, with a tentative D call TRBD2 (7 bases). Trimming stripped 4 bases from V and 4 bases from J, with 17 bases between. The CDR3 loop spans 16 amino acids. The germline CDR1 and CDR2 sequences are SGDLS and YYNGEE. DNA of the CDR3: TGTGCCAGCAGCCCCAGGGAGGGGGTTAGCACCGGGGAGCTGTTTTTT. Its translation: CASSPREGVSTGELFF.

The rearrangement joins TRBV7-3 to TRBJ1-5; unclear D gene. The V end lost 5 bases, the J end lost 3 bases, and 14 bases lay between the germline ends. The V gene's germline CDR1 is SGHTA and CDR2 FQGTGA. CDR3 length: 15 amino acids. In DNA, the CDR3 is TGTGCCAGCAGCCCTCCCGGTGGGCCCAATCAGCCCCAGCATTTT. It is translated as CASSPPGGPNQPQHF.

This clone appeared a single time. CDR3 region: CASGRGSYEQYF. The CDR3 DNA reads TGTGCCTCCGGCAGGGGGTCCTACGAGCAGTACTTC. The chain is built from TRBV30 and TRBJ2-7; 7 bases match TRBD1. CDR1 GTSNPN and CDR2 SVGIG come from the germline V gene (reference sequence). The CDR3 loop spans 12 amino acids. The junction had 4 bases not matched to a gene; V was cut back by 7 bases and J by 1 base.

This chain connects TRBV25-1 to TRBJ1-2, with D maybe TRBD1 (6 bases). Looked up from germline, CDR1 is MGHDK and CDR2 is SYGVNS. V lost 8 bases and J lost 3, with 13 bases in between. The CDR3 sequence is 13 residues long. CDR3 DNA: TGTGCCAGCGGTAGGGGGAATGACTATGGCTACACCTTC. It translates to CASGRGNDYGYTF.

V gene TRBV15 combines with J gene TRBJ2-3, with 11 bases lining up with TRBD2. The CDR3 sequence is 15 residues long. V was clipped by 3 bases and J by 4 bases; unmatched bases: 3. Germline V CDR1 and CDR2: LNHNV, YYDKDF (reference sequence). CDR3 region: CATSRIAGGPDTQYF. CDR3 bases: TGTGCCACCAGCAGGATAGCGGGGGGGCCAGATACGCAGTATTTT.